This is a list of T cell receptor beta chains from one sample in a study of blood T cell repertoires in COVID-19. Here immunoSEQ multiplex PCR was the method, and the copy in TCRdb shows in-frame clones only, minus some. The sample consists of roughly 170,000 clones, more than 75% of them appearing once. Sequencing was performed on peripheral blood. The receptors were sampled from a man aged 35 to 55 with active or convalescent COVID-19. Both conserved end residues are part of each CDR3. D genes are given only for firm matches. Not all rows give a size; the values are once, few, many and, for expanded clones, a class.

CDR3aa: CASSPDRVSGNTIYF
CDR3nt: TGCGCCAGCAGCCCAGACAGGGTCTCTGGAAACACCATATATTTT
len: 15
abundance: NA
d_gene: TRBD1
j_gene: TRBJ1-3
v_gene: TRBV4-3

CDR3aa: CASSYLAGNELNGYTF
CDR3nt: TGTGCCAGCAGCTACCTGGCAGGGAACGAACTTAATGGCTACACCTTC
len: 16
abundance: NA
d_gene: NA
j_gene: TRBJ1-2
v_gene: TRBV5-5

CDR3aa: CASSLGGGQPQHF
CDR3nt: TGTGCCAGCAGTTTAGGAGGAGGACAGCCCCAGCATTTT
len: 13
abundance: NA
d_gene: NA
j_gene: TRBJ1-5
v_gene: TRBV12-3/TRBV12-4

CDR3aa: CASSQSAGEGYGYTF
CDR3nt: TGTGCCAGCAGCCAGAGTGCAGGGGAGGGCTATGGCTACACCTTC
len: 15
abundance: NA
d_gene: NA
j_gene: TRBJ1-2
v_gene: TRBV3-1/TRBV3-2

CDR3aa: CASSYRQAKYEQYF
CDR3nt: TGTGCCAGCAGTTACCGACAGGCAAAGTACGAGCAGTACTTC
len: 14
abundance: NA
d_gene: NA
j_gene: TRBJ2-7
v_gene: TRBV6-6

CDR3aa: CASSSTGGSLEQYF
CDR3nt: TGCGCCAGCAGCTCGACAGGAGGTTCCCTCGAGCAGTACTTC
len: 14
abundance: NA
d_gene: NA
j_gene: TRBJ2-7
v_gene: TRBV5-1

CDR3aa: CASSPLGTGNQPQHF
CDR3nt: TGTGCCAGCAGCCCCCTAGGGACAGGGAATCAGCCCCAGCATTTT
len: 15
abundance: NA
d_gene: TRBD1
j_gene: TRBJ1-5
v_gene: TRBV7-9

CDR3aa: CASSWAGEGYNEQFF
CDR3nt: TGTGCCAGCAGTTGGGCAGGCGAGGGATACAATGAGCAGTTCTTC
len: 15
abundance: few
d_gene: NA
j_gene: TRBJ2-1
v_gene: TRBV27

CDR3aa: CARLREKLFF
CDR3nt: TGCGCCAGACTACGGGAAAAACTGTTTTTT
len: 10
abundance: few
d_gene: NA
j_gene: TRBJ1-4
v_gene: TRBV10-1

CDR3aa: CASSLAETQYF
CDR3nt: TGTGCCAGCAGCTTGGCGGAGACCCAGTACTTC
len: 11
abundance: NA
d_gene: NA
j_gene: TRBJ2-5
v_gene: TRBV5-6

CDR3aa: CASSVGGHSNEKLFF
CDR3nt: TGTGCCAGCAGCGTAGGGGGACATTCTAATGAAAAACTGTTTTTT
len: 15
abundance: few
d_gene: NA
j_gene: TRBJ1-4
v_gene: TRBV9

CDR3aa: CASSERHGQPQHF
CDR3nt: TGTGCCAGCAGCGAGAGACACGGTCAGCCCCAGCATTTT
len: 13
abundance: NA
d_gene: NA
j_gene: TRBJ1-5
v_gene: TRBV7-2

CDR3aa: CASRQGTGNTIYF
CDR3nt: TGTGCCAGCCGACAGGGCACGGGAAACACCATATATTTT
len: 13
abundance: NA
d_gene: TRBD1
j_gene: TRBJ1-3
v_gene: TRBV12-3/TRBV12-4

CDR3aa: CASSIRTALRTTEAFF
CDR3nt: TGTGCCAGCAGCATCCGGACGGCTCTGAGGACTACTGAAGCTTTCTTT
len: 16
abundance: few
d_gene: NA
j_gene: TRBJ1-1
v_gene: TRBV13

CDR3aa: CASSLGAGDEQYF
CDR3nt: TGTGCCAGCAGCTTAGGGGCGGGGGACGAGCAGTACTTC
len: 13
abundance: NA
d_gene: TRBD2
j_gene: TRBJ2-7
v_gene: TRBV7-8

CDR3aa: CASSATGTNEKLFF
CDR3nt: TGTGCCAGCAGCGCGACAGGGACTAATGAAAAACTGTTTTTT
len: 14
abundance: NA
d_gene: TRBD1
j_gene: TRBJ1-4
v_gene: TRBV5-8

CDR3aa: CASSQGGSRVTYNEQFF
CDR3nt: TGTGCCAGCAGCCAAGGTGGTTCTCGGGTAACCTACAATGAGCAGTTCTTC
len: 17
abundance: NA
d_gene: NA
j_gene: TRBJ2-1
v_gene: TRBV3-1/TRBV3-2

CDR3aa: CSASPDYGYTF
CDR3nt: TGCAGTGCTAGTCCTGACTATGGCTACACCTTC
len: 11
abundance: NA
d_gene: NA
j_gene: TRBJ1-2
v_gene: TRBV20-1

CDR3aa: CAWTPNRGGNSPLHF
CDR3nt: TGTGCCTGGACCCCCAATAGGGGAGGGAATTCACCCCTCCACTTT
len: 15
abundance: NA
d_gene: NA
j_gene: TRBJ1-6
v_gene: TRBV30

CDR3aa: CASRKGGGNTEAFF
CDR3nt: TGTGCCAGCAGGAAAGGGGGGGGGAACACTGAAGCTTTCTTT
len: 14
abundance: NA
d_gene: NA
j_gene: TRBJ1-1
v_gene: TRBV2

CDR3aa: CSVGSTASGNTIYF
CDR3nt: TGCAGCGTTGGCTCGACAGCCTCTGGAAACACCATATATTTT
len: 14
abundance: NA
d_gene: NA
j_gene: TRBJ1-3
v_gene: TRBV29-1

CDR3aa: CASSYSKIPRYYEQYF
CDR3nt: TGTGCCAGCAGTTACTCGAAAATCCCGAGATACTACGAGCAGTACTTC
len: 16
abundance: NA
d_gene: NA
j_gene: TRBJ2-7
v_gene: TRBV6-5

CDR3aa: CASRGLGTDTQYF
CDR3nt: TGTGCCAGCAGAGGACTCGGCACAGATACGCAGTATTTT
len: 13
abundance: NA
d_gene: NA
j_gene: TRBJ2-3
v_gene: TRBV28

CDR3aa: CASSLVWGTSGAQETQYF
CDR3nt: TGCGCCAGCAGCTTGGTATGGGGGACTAGCGGGGCGCAAGAGACCCAGTACTTC
len: 18
abundance: NA
d_gene: TRBD2
j_gene: TRBJ2-5
v_gene: TRBV5-1

CDR3aa: CASSPGAGDEQYF
CDR3nt: TGCGCCAGCAGCCCAGGAGCAGGGGACGAGCAGTACTTC
len: 13
abundance: NA
d_gene: NA
j_gene: TRBJ2-7
v_gene: TRBV5-1

CDR3aa: CATSSGTGGLAEAFF
CDR3nt: TGTGCCACCAGCTCCGGGACAGGGGGCCTAGCTGAAGCTTTCTTT
len: 15
abundance: NA
d_gene: TRBD1
j_gene: TRBJ1-1
v_gene: TRBV15

CDR3aa: CASSTYLSVKNRSSYNSPLHF
CDR3nt: TGTGCCAGCAGCACTTACCTATCGGTTAAAAACAGAAGCTCCTATAATTCACCCCTCCACTTT
len: 21
abundance: NA
d_gene: NA
j_gene: TRBJ1-6
v_gene: TRBV21-1

CDR3aa: CASSPYIQPGQDEGYTF
CDR3nt: TGTGCCAGCAGCCCATACATTCAGCCGGGACAGGATGAGGGCTACACCTTC
len: 17
abundance: NA
d_gene: TRBD1
j_gene: TRBJ1-2
v_gene: TRBV3-1/TRBV3-2

CDR3aa: CASSPEGTGANVLTF
CDR3nt: TGTGCCAGCAGTCCGGAGGGTACTGGGGCCAACGTCCTGACTTTC
len: 15
abundance: NA
d_gene: NA
j_gene: TRBJ2-6
v_gene: TRBV6-5

CDR3aa: CASSPRSPSTDTQYF
CDR3nt: TGTGCCAGCAGTCCCCGGTCCCCCAGCACAGATACGCAGTATTTT
len: 15
abundance: NA
d_gene: NA
j_gene: TRBJ2-3
v_gene: TRBV6-6

CDR3aa: CASSSTGGAGTEAFF
CDR3nt: TGTGCCAGCAGCTCAACAGGGGGCGCGGGCACTGAAGCTTTCTTT
len: 15
abundance: NA
d_gene: TRBD1
j_gene: TRBJ1-1
v_gene: TRBV7-2

CDR3aa: CASRRGTGEQYF
CDR3nt: TGTGCCAGCAGACGCGGGACAGGCGAGCAGTACTTC
len: 12
abundance: NA
d_gene: TRBD1
j_gene: TRBJ2-7
v_gene: TRBV7-8

CDR3aa: CASSPVRGQGAYEQYF
CDR3nt: TGTGCCAGCAGCCCCGTAAGGGGACAGGGTGCCTACGAGCAGTACTTC
len: 16
abundance: NA
d_gene: TRBD1
j_gene: TRBJ2-7
v_gene: TRBV11-2

CDR3aa: CASSQDGRMNTEAFF
CDR3nt: TGCGCCAGCAGCCAAGATGGCAGGATGAACACTGAAGCTTTCTTT
len: 15
abundance: NA
d_gene: NA
j_gene: TRBJ1-1
v_gene: TRBV4-1

CDR3aa: CASSQSAAIAGGGDTQYF
CDR3nt: TGTGCCAGCAGCCAATCGGCGGCCATAGCGGGGGGTGGGGATACGCAGTATTTT
len: 18
abundance: NA
d_gene: TRBD2
j_gene: TRBJ2-3
v_gene: TRBV4-2

CDR3aa: CASSIERVSAGAFF
CDR3nt: TGTGCCAGTAGTATAGAGAGGGTATCGGCGGGAGCTTTCTTT
len: 14
abundance: NA
d_gene: NA
j_gene: TRBJ1-1
v_gene: TRBV19

CDR3aa: CASSPGGFADTQYF
CDR3nt: TGTGCCAGCTCCCCGGGGGGGTTCGCAGATACGCAGTATTTT
len: 14
abundance: NA
d_gene: TRBD2
j_gene: TRBJ2-3
v_gene: TRBV7-3

CDR3aa: CAMAGGDSGNTIYF
CDR3nt: TGTGCCATGGCCGGGGGGGACTCTGGAAACACCATATATTTT
len: 14
abundance: NA
d_gene: NA
j_gene: TRBJ1-3
v_gene: TRBV2

CDR3aa: CASSFGQGSYNEQFF
CDR3nt: TGTGCCAGCAGCTTTGGGCAGGGATCCTACAATGAGCAGTTCTTC
len: 15
abundance: NA
d_gene: NA
j_gene: TRBJ2-1
v_gene: TRBV13

CDR3aa: CASSSQDEAFF
CDR3nt: TGTGCCAGCAGTTCACAGGATGAAGCTTTCTTT
len: 11
abundance: NA
d_gene: NA
j_gene: TRBJ1-1
v_gene: TRBV12-3/TRBV12-4

CDR3aa: CASSLGGPRETQYF
CDR3nt: TGTGCCAGCAGTCTGGGGGGGCCACGGGAGACCCAGTACTTC
len: 14
abundance: NA
d_gene: NA
j_gene: TRBJ2-5
v_gene: TRBV7-3

CDR3aa: CASSPTSANTGELFF
CDR3nt: TGCGCCAGCAGCCCGACATCTGCGAACACCGGGGAGCTGTTTTTT
len: 15
abundance: once
d_gene: NA
j_gene: TRBJ2-2
v_gene: TRBV4-1

CDR3aa: CASSPGQGSTDTQYF
CDR3nt: TGTGCCAGCAGCCCGGGACAGGGGAGCACAGATACGCAGTATTTT
len: 15
abundance: NA
d_gene: TRBD1
j_gene: TRBJ2-3
v_gene: TRBV5-4

CDR3aa: CASSGTGTGVNYGYTF
CDR3nt: TGTGCCAGCAGCGGAACCGGGACAGGAGTCAACTATGGCTACACCTTC
len: 16
abundance: once
d_gene: TRBD1
j_gene: TRBJ1-2
v_gene: TRBV5-4

CDR3aa: CASSLDQGYNEQFF
CDR3nt: TGTGCCAGCAGCTTAGACCAGGGGTACAATGAGCAGTTCTTC
len: 14
abundance: once
d_gene: NA
j_gene: TRBJ2-1
v_gene: TRBV7-9

CDR3aa: CATSRTGAPNQPQHF
CDR3nt: TGTGCCACCAGCAGGACAGGGGCCCCCAATCAGCCCCAGCATTTT
len: 15
abundance: NA
d_gene: TRBD1
j_gene: TRBJ1-5
v_gene: TRBV15

CDR3aa: CASRQGDYGYTF
CDR3nt: TGTGCCAGCAGACAGGGGGACTATGGCTACACCTTC
len: 12
abundance: NA
d_gene: TRBD1
j_gene: TRBJ1-2
v_gene: TRBV28

CDR3aa: CASSTYARSERGAYNEQFF
CDR3nt: TGTGCCAGCAGCACGTACGCCCGCTCGGAGCGGGGGGCCTACAATGAGCAGTTCTTC
len: 19
abundance: NA
d_gene: TRBD2
j_gene: TRBJ2-1
v_gene: TRBV11-2

CDR3aa: CASSLASMNTEAFF
CDR3nt: TGTGCCAGCAGCTTGGCCTCTATGAACACTGAAGCTTTCTTT
len: 14
abundance: NA
d_gene: NA
j_gene: TRBJ1-1
v_gene: TRBV5-5

CDR3aa: CASSQERHTNTGELFF
CDR3nt: TGTGCCAGCAGCCAAGAGAGGCATACCAACACCGGGGAGCTGTTTTTT
len: 16
abundance: NA
d_gene: NA
j_gene: TRBJ2-2
v_gene: TRBV4-2